These 2 T cell receptor beta chains were all obtained from the same sample, sequenced in a study of blood T cell repertoires in COVID-19. Data came from immunoSEQ multiplex PCR; TCRdb stores just in-frame clones and leaves some out. The sample yields 100,000 to 150,000 clones, approximately 89% seen once. Material for sequencing was peripheral blood. All receptors come from a woman in her seventies with COVID-19, enrolled during active disease.

The chain uses TRBV19 and TRBJ2-1; 11 nucleotides line up with TRBD2. The CDR3 is 17 residues long. Unmatched junction bases numbered 13, after V lost 10 bases and J lost 2 bases. Germline V gene data show CDR1 as LNHDA and CDR2 as SQIVND (reference sequence). The CDR3 reads CATAGSGGAPPYNEQFF. CDR3 DNA sequence: TGTGCCACCGCCGGTAGCGGGGGGGCCCCTCCCTACAATGAGCAGTTCTTC.

This chain links TRBV11-2 with TRBJ2-5; TRBD1 might be the D (6 bases). The CDR3 spans 15 residues. CDR1 and CDR2 from the germline V gene are SGHAT and FQNNGV. Trimming shortened V by 6 bases and J by 9 bases, and 23 bases separated the two germline ends. This CDR3 is CASRERADTPGAQYF. CDR3 sequence (DNA): TGTGCCAGCAGGGAGAGGGCGGACACTCCAGGGGCCCAGTACTTC. The full variable domain, with the rest looked up from reference TRBV11-2 and TRBJ2-5, is EAGVAQSPRYKIIEKRQSVAFWCNPISGHATLYWYQQILGQGPKLLIQFQNNGVVDDSQLPKDRFSAERLKGVDSTLKIQPAKLEDSAVYLCASRERADTPGAQYFGPGTRLLVL.